The source of this T cell receptor beta chain is a study of cytomegalovirus exposure and HLA in healthy donors. Study-wide background: The 666 first-cohort repertoires shared a platform with the roughly 130 validation repertoires, as reported in a later analysis.

A word on this clone: As yet, its antigen is unknown.

J gave up 2 bases and V 0 bases, and 9 bases lay outside the gene matches. This CDR3 has 18 amino acids. Germline-derived CDR1 and CDR2 are SGDLS and YYNGEE. The repertoire was sequenced with immunoSEQ multiplex PCR; TCRdb's copy has only in-frame clones and lacks some. The repertoire holds about 44,000 clones, 90% to 95% seen once, with over 2% in the top ten. Study findings and constraints: In vitro work confirmed that a few CMV-associated chains recognize CMV antigens. Within the 100 to 150 validation repertoires, first-cohort TCR clusters tended to co-occur, according to a later analysis. A list of 164 TCR beta chains associated with cytomegalovirus was given.

Sequencing was carried out using PBMCs. The V and J genes are TRBV9 and TRBJ2-5; the match to TRBD2 covers 11 bases. The sequence was obtained from a woman aged 18 to 35 in good health and CMV-seronegative. CDR3 in amino acids: CASSVGASGRLSQETQYF. In nucleotides, the CDR3 is TGTGCCAGCAGCGTAGGGGCTAGCGGGAGGCTTAGTCAAGAGACCCAGTACTTC.